A single sample is the source of the 3 T cell receptor beta chains below, sequenced in a study of post-analysis software for immune sequencing data. The study, taken as a whole, reports: Included in a set of four or five TRBV segments more frequent in patients than controls were TRBV5-6, TRBV5-1 and TRBV20-1.

Their antigens are not known. Every TCR beta cDNA library bore unique molecular identifiers. TCRdb re-analysed the PCR reads in MiXCR, keeping a single row per CDR3 protein. This sample has about 680,000 distinct CDR3 sequences, with more than 50% found just once. Sequencing was done on a sample of blood. The receptors shown here come from a girl aged 2-10 years with multiple sclerosis.

The V call is TRBV10-2, the J call TRBJ2-3, with D possibly TRBD2 on 7 matching bases. The CDR3 consists of 15 residues. Germline V gives CDR1 WSHSY, CDR2 SAAADI. V was cut by 3 bases and J by 7 bases, with 17 bases left in between. The CDR3 protein is CASSESGGVRNTQYF. The DNA for the CDR3 is TGCGCCAGCAGTGAATCGGGGGGCGTACGCAATACGCAGTATTTT.

J is TRBJ2-7 and V is TRBV5-1, with TRBD2 matching over 9 bases. Losses at the gene ends were 5 bases for V and 2 bases for J; bases not matched to a gene: 8. Germline loops: CDR1 SGHRS, CDR2 YFSETQ. The CDR3 consists of 15 residues. This CDR3 reads CASSSPSGIPYEQYF. The CDR3 DNA follows: TGCGCCAGCAGTTCGCCTAGCGGGATCCCCTACGAGCAGTACTTC.

The chain uses TRBV12-3 or TRBV12-4 and TRBJ2-4, with 10 bases aligning to TRBD1. The J call may be in error: the DNA end matches TRBJ2-7 better. The CDR3 contains 15 residues. This CDR3 is CASSPRTGGTGEQYF. The CDR3 bases are TGTGCCAGCAGTCCCCGGACAGGGGGGACGGGCGAGCAGTACTTC.